The clone carrying this T cell receptor (beta chain) was observed a handful of times. With a much larger clone just one base away, this may be a read error. As originally analysed: The authors used CDR3 differences across clinicopathological groups to build a distant-metastasis classifier for papillary thyroid cancer. TCRdb re-analyzed the PCR reads through MiXCR. The V and J calls and clone size come from TCRdb's table, not from the authors' own analysis. The sample has 35,000 to 50,000 clones, roughly a sixth seen once. There were no patients who had received any treatment before thyroid surgery. This entry belongs to a study of metastatic and nonmetastatic thyroid tumors. Study background: Repertoires from malignant and benign thyroid patients were compared across blood and tumor or nodule tissue.

The CDR3 sequence is 14 residues long. The germline CDR1 and CDR2 sequences are SQVTM and ANQGSEA. This chain joins TRBV29-1 and TRBJ2-1; D not resolved. The sample consisted of tumor tissue. The sequence was obtained from a female donor with papillary thyroid cancer or a benign thyroid nodule (not recorded which). Some clones in this sample may be carry-over from other donors' samples. DNA for the CDR3: TGCAGCGTTGAAACTGCGGATAACTACAATGAGCAGTTGTTC. It yields the protein CSVETADNYNEQLF.